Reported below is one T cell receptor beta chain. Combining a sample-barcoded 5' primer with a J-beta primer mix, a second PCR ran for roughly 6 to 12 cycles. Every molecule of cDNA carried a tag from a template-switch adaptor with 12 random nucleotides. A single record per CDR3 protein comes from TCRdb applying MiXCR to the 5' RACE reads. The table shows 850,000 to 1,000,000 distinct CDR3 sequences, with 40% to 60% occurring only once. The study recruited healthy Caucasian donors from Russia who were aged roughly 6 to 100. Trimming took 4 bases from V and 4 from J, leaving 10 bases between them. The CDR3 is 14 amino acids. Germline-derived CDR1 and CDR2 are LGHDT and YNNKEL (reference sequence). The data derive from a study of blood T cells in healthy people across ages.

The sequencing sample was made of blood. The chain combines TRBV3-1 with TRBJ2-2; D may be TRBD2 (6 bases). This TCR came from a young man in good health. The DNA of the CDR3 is TGTGCCAGCAGCCGACGACTAGGCACCGGGGAGCTGTTTTTT. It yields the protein CASSRRLGTGELFF.